In this sample, the clone carrying this TCR beta chain turned up a few times. The sample belongs to a study of blood T cell repertoires in COVID-19. Across the whole study: Both acute and convalescent COVID-19 samples were obtained from the United States, Italy and Spain. From T cells, B-cell-depleted T cells, or PBMCs came the material, which was cDNA or gDNA.

Authors' processing steps: Nucleated cell counts were estimated from reference gene primer amplification. Generated by immunoSEQ multiplex PCR, the TCRdb table keeps only in-frame clones and is missing some. D and trimming come from the DNA, and the V and J calls and clone size come from that table. Among 260,000 or so clones listed, approximately 85% were seen once. Germline CDR1 LNHDA, CDR2 SQIVND (reference sequence). V was trimmed by 3 bases and J by 3 bases, leaving 9 bases between them. The CDR3 is 13 residues long. Source material: peripheral blood. The chain recombines TRBV19 with TRBJ2-7; D is unresolved. The source of this sequence is a woman aged 70-85 years with acute or convalescent COVID-19. CDR3 amino acids: CASSMGWSYEQYF. The DNA for the CDR3 is TGTGCCAGTAGTATGGGTTGGAGCTACGAGCAGTACTTC.